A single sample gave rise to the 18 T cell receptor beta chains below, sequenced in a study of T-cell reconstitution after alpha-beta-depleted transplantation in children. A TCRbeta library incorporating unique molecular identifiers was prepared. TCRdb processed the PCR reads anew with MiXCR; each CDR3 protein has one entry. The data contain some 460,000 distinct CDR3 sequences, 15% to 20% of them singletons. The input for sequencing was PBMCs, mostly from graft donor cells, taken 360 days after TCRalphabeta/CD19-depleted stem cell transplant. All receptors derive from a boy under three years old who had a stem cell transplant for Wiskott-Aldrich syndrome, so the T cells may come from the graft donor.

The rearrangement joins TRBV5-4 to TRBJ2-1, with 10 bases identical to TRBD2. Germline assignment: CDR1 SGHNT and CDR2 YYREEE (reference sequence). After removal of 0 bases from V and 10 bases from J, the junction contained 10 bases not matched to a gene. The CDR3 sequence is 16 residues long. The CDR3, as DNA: TGTGCCAGCAGCTTGGGTCTAGCGGGAGTTATCATCGAGCAGTTCTTC. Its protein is CASSLGLAGVIIEQFF.

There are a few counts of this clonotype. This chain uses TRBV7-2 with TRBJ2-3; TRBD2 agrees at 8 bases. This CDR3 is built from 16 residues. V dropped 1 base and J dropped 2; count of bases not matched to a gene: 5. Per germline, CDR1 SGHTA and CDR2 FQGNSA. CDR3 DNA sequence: TGTGCCAGCAGCTTAGAATTAGCGGGGAACACAGATACGCAGTATTTT. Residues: CASSLELAGNTDTQYF.

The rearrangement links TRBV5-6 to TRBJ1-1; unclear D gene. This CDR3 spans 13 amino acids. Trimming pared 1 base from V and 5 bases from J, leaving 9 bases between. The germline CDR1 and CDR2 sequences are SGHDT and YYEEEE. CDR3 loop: CASSLFEGTEAFF. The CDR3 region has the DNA TGTGCCAGCAGCTTGTTTGAAGGGACTGAAGCTTTCTTT. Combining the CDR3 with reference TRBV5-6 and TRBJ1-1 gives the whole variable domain DAGVTQSPTHLIKTRGQQVTLRCSPKSGHDTVSWYQQALGQGPQFIFQYYEEEERQRGNFPDRFSGHQFPNYSSELNVNALLLGDSALYLCASSLFEGTEAFFGQGTRLTVV.

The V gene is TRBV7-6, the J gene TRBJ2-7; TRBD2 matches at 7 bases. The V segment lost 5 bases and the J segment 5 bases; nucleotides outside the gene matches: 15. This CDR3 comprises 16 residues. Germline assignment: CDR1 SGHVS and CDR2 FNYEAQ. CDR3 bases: TGTGCCAGCAGCCTCCGACTAGCTGTTAGCCGGGACGAGCAGTACTTC. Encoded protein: CASSLRLAVSRDEQYF.

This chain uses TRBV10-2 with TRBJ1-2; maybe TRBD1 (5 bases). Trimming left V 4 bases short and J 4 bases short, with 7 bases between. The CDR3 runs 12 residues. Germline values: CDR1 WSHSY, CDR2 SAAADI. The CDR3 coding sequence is TGCGCCAGCAGTGGGACACCCTATGGCTACACCTTC. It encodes CASSGTPYGYTF.

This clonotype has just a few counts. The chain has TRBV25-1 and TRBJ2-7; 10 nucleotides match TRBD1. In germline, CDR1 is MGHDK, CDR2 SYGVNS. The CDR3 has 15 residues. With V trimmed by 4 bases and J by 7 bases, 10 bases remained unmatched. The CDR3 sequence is CASSGGQGTLQEQYF. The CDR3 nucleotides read TGTGCCAGCAGTGGGGGACAGGGGACCCTTCAAGAGCAGTACTTC.

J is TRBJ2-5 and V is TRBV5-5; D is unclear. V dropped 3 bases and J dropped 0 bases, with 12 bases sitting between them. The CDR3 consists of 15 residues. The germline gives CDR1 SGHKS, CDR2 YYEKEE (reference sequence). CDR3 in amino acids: CASSSFPGHQETQYF. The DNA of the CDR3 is TGTGCCAGCAGCTCCTTTCCTGGACACCAAGAGACCCAGTACTTC.

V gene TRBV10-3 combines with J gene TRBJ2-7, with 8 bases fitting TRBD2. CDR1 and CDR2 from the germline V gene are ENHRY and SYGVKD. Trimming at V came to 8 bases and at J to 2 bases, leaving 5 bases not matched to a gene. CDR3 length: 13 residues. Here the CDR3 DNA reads TGTGCCATCGGGAGAGCGGGGGCCTACGAGCAGTACTTC. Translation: CAIGRAGAYEQYF.

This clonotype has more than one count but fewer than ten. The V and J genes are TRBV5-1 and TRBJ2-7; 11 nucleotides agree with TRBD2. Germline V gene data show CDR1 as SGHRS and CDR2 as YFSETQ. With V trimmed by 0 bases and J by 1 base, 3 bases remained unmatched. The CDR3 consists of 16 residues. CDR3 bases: TGCGCCAGCAGCTTGGTGGCTAGCGGGAGGTCCTACGAGCAGTACTTC. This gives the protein CASSLVASGRSYEQYF.

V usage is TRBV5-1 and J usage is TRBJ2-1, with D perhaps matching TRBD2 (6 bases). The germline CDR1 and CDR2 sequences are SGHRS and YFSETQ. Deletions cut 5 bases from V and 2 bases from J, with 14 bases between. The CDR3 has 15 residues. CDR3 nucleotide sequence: TGCGCCAGCAGGGCCGAGGGAGGACCCTACAATGAGCAGTTCTTC. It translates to CASRAEGGPYNEQFF.

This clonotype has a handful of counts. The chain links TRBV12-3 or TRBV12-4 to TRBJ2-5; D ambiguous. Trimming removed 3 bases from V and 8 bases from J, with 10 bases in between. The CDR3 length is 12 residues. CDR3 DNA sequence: TGTGCCAGCAGTTTGACGGCAGTAACCCAGTACTTC. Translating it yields CASSLTAVTQYF.

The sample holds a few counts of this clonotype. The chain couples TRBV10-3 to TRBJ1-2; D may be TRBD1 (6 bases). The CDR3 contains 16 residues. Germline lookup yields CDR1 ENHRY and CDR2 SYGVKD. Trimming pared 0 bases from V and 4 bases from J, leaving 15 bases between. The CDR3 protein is CAISESTGGSPYGYTF. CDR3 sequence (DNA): TGTGCCATCAGTGAGTCGACGGGGGGCAGTCCCTATGGCTACACCTTC.

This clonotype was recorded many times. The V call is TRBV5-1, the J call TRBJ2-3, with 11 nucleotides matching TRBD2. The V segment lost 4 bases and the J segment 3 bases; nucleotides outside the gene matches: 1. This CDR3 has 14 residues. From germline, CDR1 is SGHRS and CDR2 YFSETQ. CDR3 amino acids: CASSVAGGTDTQYF. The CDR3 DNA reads TGCGCCAGCAGCGTAGCGGGGGGGACAGATACGCAGTATTTT.

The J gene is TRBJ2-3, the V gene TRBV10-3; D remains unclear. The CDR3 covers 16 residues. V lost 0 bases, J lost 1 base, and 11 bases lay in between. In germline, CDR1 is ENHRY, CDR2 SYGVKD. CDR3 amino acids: CAISESGRYRTDTQYF. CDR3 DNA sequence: TGTGCCATCAGTGAGTCAGGCAGGTACCGCACAGATACGCAGTATTTT.

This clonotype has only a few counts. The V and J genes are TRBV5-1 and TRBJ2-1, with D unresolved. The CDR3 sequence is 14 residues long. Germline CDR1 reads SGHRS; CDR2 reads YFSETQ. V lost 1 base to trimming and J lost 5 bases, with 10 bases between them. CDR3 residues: CASSLPQSNNEQFF. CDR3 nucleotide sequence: TGCGCCAGCAGCTTGCCGCAGAGCAACAATGAGCAGTTCTTC.

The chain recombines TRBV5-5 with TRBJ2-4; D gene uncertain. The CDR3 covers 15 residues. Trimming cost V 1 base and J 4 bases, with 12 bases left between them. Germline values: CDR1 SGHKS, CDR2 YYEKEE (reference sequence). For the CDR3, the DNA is TGTGCCAGCAGCTTGAATGTTGGGATGAAAAACATTCAGTACTTC. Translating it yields CASSLNVGMKNIQYF. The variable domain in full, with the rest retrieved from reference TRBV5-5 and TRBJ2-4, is DAGVTQSPTHLIKTRGQQVTLRCSPISGHKSVSWYQQVLGQGPQFIFQYYEKEERGRGNFPDRFSARQFPNYSSELNVNALLLGDSALYLCASSLNVGMKNIQYFGAGTRLSVL.

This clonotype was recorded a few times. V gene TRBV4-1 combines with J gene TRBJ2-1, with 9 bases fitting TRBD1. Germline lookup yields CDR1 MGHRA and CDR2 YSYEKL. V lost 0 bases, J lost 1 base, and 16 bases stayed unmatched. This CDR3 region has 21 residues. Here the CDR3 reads CASSQELTGTGYGGSYNEQFF. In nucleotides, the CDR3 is TGCGCCAGCAGCCAAGAATTGACCGGGACAGGGTACGGAGGGTCCTACAATGAGCAGTTCTTC.

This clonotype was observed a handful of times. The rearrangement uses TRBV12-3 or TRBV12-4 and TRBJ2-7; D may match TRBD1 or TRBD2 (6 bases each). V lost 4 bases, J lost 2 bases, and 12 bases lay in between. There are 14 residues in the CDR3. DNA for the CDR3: TGTGCCAGCAGTTCAGAGAGGGGGGCCTACGAGCAGTACTTC. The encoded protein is CASSSERGAYEQYF.